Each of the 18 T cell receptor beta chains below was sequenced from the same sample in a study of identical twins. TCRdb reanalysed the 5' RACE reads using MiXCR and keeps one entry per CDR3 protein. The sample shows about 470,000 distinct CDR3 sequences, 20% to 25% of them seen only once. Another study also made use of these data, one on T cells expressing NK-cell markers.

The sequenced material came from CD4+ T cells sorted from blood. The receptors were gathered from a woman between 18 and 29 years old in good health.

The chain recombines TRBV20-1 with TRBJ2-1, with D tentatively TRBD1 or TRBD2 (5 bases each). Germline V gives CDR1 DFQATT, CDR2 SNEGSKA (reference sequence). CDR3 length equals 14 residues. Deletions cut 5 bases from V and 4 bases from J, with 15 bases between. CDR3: CSAPSGGLYNEQFF. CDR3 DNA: TGCAGTGCTCCATCTGGGGGATTGTACAATGAGCAGTTCTTC.

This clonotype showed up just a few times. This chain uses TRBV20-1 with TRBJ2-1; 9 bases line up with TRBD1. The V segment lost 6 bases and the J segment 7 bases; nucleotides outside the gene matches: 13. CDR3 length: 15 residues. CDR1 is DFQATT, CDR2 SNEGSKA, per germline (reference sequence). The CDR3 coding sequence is TGCAGTGCCCACCAATCGGGACAGGGAAGAAATGAGCAGTTCTTC. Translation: CSAHQSGQGRNEQFF.

The CDR3, as DNA: TGTGCCAGCAGCGGGCGAACAGGGGGTCGAACCGGGGAGCTGTTTTTT. Its protein is CASSGRTGGRTGELFF. V is TRBV7-6 and J is TRBJ2-2, with 8 bases matching TRBD1. Germline V gene lookup returns CDR1 SGHVS and CDR2 FNYEAQ. This CDR3 region has 16 residues. Trimming removed 5 bases from V and 5 bases from J; junction bases left unmatched: 10.

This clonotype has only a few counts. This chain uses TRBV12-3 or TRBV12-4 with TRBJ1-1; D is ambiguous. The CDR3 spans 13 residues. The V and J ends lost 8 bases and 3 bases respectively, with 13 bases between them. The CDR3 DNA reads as TGTGCCAGCGGGCCCCAGGAGGACACTGAAGCTTTCTTT. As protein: CASGPQEDTEAFF.

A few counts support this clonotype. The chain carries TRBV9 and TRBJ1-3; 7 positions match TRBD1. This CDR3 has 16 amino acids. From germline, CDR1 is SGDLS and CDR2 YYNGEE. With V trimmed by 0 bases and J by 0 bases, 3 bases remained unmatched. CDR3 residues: CASSVGTGSSGNTIYF. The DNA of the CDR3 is TGTGCCAGCAGCGTAGGGACAGGAAGCTCTGGAAACACCATATATTTT.

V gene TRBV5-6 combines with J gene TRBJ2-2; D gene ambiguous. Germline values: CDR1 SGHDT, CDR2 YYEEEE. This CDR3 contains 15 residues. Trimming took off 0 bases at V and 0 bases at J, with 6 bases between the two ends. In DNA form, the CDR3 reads TGTGCCAGCAGCTTGGTTAGATCGAACACCGGGGAGCTGTTTTTT. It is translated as CASSLVRSNTGELFF.

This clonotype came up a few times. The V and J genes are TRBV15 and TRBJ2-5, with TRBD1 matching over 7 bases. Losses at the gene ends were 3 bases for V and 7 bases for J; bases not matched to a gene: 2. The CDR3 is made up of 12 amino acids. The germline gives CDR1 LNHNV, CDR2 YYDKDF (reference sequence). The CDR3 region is CATSSWTGTQYF. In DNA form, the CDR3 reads TGTGCCACCAGCAGTTGGACAGGGACCCAGTACTTC. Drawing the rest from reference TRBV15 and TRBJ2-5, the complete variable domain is DAMVIQNPRYQVTQFGKPVTLSCSQTLNHNVMYWYQQKSSQAPKLLFHYYDKDFNNEADTPDNFQSRRPNTSFCFLDIRSPGLGDTAMYLCATSSWTGTQYFGPGTRLLVL.

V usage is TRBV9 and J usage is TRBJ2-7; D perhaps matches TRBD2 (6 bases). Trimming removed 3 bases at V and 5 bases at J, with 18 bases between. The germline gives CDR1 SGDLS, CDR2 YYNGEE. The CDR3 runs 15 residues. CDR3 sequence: CASSAGDSRVNEQYF. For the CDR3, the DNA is TGTGCCAGCAGCGCGGGAGACTCAAGGGTAAACGAGCAGTACTTC. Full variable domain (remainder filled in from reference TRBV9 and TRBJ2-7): DSGVTQTPKHLITATGQRVTLRCSPRSGDLSVYWYQQSLDQGLQFLIQYYNGEERAKGNILERFSAQQFPDLHSELNLSSLELGDSALYFCASSAGDSRVNEQYFGPGTRLTVT.

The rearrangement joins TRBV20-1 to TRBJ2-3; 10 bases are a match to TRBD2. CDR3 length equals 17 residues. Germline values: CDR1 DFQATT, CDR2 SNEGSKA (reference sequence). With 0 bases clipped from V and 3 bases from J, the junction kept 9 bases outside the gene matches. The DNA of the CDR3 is TGCAGTGCTAGAGATCCTGCGAGCGGGGGGGGAACAGATACGCAGTATTTT. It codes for CSARDPASGGGTDTQYF.

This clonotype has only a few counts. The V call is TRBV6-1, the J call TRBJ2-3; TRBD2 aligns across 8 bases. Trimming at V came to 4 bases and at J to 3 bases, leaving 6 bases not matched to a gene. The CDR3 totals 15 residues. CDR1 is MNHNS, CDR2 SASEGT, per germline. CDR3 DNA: TGTGCCAGCAGTGGAGCGGGAGTAGGGACAGATACGCAGTATTTT. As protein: CASSGAGVGTDTQYF.

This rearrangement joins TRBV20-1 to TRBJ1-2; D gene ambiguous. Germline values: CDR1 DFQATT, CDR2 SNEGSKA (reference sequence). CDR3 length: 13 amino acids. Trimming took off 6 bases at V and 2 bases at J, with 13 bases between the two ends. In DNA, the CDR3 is TGCAGTGCCCGTGGGTTGGGGAACTATGGCTACACCTTC. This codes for CSARGLGNYGYTF.

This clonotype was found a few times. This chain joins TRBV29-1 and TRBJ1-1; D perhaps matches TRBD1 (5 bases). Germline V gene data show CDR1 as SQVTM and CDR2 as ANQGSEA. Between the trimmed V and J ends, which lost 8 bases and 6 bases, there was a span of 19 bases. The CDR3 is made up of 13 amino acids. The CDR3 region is CSFRWGGVAEAFF. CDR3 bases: TGCAGCTTTAGATGGGGCGGGGTGGCTGAAGCTTTCTTT.

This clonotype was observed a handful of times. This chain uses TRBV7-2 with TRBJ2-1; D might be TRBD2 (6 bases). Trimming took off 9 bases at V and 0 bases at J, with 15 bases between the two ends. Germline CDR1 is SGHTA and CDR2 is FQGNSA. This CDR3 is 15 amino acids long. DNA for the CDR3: TGTGCCAGTAGGCGCTTGGGGGGCTCCTACAATGAGCAGTTCTTC. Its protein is CASRRLGGSYNEQFF.

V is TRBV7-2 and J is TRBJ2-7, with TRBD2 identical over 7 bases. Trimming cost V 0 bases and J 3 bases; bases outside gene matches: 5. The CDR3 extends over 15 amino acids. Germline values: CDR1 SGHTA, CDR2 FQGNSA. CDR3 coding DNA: TGTGCCAGCAGCTTAGCGAGCGGGAAGGGCTACGAGCAGTACTTC. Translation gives CASSLASGKGYEQYF.

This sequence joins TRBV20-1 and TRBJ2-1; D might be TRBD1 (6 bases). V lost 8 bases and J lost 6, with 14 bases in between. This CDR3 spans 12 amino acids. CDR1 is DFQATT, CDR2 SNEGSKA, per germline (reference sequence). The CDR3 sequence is CSINRDSNEQFF. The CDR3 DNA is TGCAGTATCAACAGGGATTCCAATGAGCAGTTCTTC.

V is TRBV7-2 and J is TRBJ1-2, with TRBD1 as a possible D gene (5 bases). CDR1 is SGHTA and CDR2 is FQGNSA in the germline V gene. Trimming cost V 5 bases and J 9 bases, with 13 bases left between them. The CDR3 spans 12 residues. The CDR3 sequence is CASSLPGFSYTF. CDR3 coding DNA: TGTGCCAGCAGCCTACCAGGGTTCAGCTACACCTTC.

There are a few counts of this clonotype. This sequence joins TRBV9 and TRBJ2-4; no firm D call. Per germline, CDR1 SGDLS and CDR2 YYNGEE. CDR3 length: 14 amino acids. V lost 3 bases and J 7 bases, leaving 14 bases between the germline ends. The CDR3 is CASSDMPRANIQYF. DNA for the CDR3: TGTGCCAGCAGCGATATGCCCCGGGCTAACATTCAGTACTTC.

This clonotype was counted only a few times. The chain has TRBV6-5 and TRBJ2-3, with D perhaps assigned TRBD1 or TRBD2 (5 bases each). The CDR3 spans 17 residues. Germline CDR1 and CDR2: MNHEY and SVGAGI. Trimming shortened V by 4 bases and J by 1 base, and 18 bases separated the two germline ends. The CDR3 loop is CASSLRATWGRTDTQYF. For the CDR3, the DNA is TGTGCCAGCAGTTTACGGGCGACTTGGGGACGCACAGATACGCAGTATTTT.